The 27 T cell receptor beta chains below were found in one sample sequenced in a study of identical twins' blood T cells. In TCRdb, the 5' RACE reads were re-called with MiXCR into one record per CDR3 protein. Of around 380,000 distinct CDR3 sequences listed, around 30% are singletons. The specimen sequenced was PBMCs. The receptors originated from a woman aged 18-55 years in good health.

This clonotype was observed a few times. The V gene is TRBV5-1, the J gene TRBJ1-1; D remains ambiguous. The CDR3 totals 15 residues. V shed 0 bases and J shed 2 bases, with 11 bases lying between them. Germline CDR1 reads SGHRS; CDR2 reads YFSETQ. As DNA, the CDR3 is TGCGCCAGCAGCTTGGTGACGGGCTTAAACACTGAAGCTTTCTTT. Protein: CASSLVTGLNTEAFF.

The CDR3 region has the DNA TGTGCCAGCAGTGATTCCGGGGGACATTCACCCCTCCACTTT. Translated, it gives CASSDSGGHSPLHF. V gene TRBV2 combines with J gene TRBJ1-6; maybe TRBD1 (5 bases). Germline CDR1 reads SNHLY; CDR2 reads FYNNEI. V was cut by 3 bases and J by 8 bases, with 11 bases left in between. The length of the CDR3 is 14 residues.

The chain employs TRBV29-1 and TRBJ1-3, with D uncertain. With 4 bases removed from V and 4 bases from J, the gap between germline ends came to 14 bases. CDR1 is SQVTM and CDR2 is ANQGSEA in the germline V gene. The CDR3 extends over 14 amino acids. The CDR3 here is CSVVLAGSGNTIYF. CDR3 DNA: TGCAGCGTTGTTCTGGCAGGCTCAGGAAACACCATATATTTT.

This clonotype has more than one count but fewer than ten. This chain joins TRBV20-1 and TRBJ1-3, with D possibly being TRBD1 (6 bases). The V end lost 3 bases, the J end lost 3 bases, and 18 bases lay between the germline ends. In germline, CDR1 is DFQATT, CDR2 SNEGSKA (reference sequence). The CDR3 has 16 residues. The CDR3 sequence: CSARAFGQMGGNTIYF. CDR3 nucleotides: TGCAGTGCTAGGGCCTTTGGACAGATGGGTGGAAACACCATATATTTT.

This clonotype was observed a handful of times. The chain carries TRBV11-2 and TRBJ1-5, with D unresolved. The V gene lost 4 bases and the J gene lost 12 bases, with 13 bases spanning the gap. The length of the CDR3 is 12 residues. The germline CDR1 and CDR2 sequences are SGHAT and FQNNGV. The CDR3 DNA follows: TGTGCCAGCAGCTCCGTGGACGAGGGCCAGCATTTT. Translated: CASSSVDEGQHF. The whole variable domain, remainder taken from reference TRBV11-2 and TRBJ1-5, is EAGVAQSPRYKIIEKRQSVAFWCNPISGHATLYWYQQILGQGPKLLIQFQNNGVVDDSQLPKDRFSAERLKGVDSTLKIQPAKLEDSAVYLCASSSVDEGQHFGDGTRLSIL.

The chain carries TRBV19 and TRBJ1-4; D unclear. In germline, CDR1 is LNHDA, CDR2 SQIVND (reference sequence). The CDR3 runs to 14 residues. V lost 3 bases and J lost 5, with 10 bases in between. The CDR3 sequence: CASSMGGFNEKLFF. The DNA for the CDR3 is TGTGCCAGTAGTATGGGCGGATTCAATGAAAAACTGTTTTTT.

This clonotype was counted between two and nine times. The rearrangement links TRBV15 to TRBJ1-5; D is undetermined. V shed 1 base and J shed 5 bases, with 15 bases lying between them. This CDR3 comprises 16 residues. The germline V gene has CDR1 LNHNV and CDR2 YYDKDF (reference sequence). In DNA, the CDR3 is TGTGCCACCAGCAGAGTTCCAGCCGGTGACTATCAGCCCCAGCATTTT. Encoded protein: CATSRVPAGDYQPQHF.

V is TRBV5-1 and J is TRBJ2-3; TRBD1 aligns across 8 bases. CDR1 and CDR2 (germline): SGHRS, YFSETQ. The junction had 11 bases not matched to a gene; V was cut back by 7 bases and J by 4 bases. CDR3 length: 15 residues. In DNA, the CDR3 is TGCGCCAGCGGCCCAGGACAGGGAGGTTCAGATACGCAGTATTTT. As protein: CASGPGQGGSDTQYF.

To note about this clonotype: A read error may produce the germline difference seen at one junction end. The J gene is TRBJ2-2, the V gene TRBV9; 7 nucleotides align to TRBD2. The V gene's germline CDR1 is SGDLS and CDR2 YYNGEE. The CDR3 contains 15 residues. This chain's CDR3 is CASNVDRGGAGELFF. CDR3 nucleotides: TGTGCCAGCAACGTAGATCGGGGAGGGGCCGGGGAGCTGTTTTTT.

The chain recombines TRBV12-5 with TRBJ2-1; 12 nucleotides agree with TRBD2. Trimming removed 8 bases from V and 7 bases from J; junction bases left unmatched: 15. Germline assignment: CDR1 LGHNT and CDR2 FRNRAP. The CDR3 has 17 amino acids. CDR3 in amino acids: CASTGFDLTSGSNEQFF. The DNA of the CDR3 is TGTGCTAGTACCGGCTTCGATTTGACTAGCGGGAGTAATGAGCAGTTCTTC. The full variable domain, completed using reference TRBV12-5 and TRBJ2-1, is DARVTQTPRHKVTEMGQEVTMRCQPILGHNTVFWYRQTMMQGLELLAYFRNRAPLDDSGMPKDRFSAEMPDATLATLKIQPSEPRDSAVYFCASTGFDLTSGSNEQFFGPGTRLTVL.

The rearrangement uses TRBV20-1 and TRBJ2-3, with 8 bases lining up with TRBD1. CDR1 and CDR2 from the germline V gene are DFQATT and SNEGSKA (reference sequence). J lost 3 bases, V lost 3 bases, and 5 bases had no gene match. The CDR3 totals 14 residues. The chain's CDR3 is CSASWRQGTDTQYF. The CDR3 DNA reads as TGCAGTGCTAGTTGGCGACAGGGGACAGATACGCAGTATTTT.

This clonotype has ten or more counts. In DNA, the CDR3 is TGCAGCGTTTCGTTATGGGACAGGGGGCTAGTCTACACCTTC. It codes for CSVSLWDRGLVYTF. The chain is built from TRBV29-1 and TRBJ1-2; 12 bases agree with TRBD1. V was clipped by 5 bases and J by 10 bases; unmatched bases: 11. The CDR3 extends over 14 amino acids. Germline V gene sequence: CDR1 SQVTM, CDR2 ANQGSEA.

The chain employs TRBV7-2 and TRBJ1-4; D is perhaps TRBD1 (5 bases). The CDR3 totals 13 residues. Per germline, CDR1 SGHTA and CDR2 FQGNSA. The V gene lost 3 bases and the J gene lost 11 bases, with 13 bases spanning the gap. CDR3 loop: CASSLIRGPKLFF. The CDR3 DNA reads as TGTGCCAGCAGCTTGATTCGGGGCCCCAAACTGTTTTTT.

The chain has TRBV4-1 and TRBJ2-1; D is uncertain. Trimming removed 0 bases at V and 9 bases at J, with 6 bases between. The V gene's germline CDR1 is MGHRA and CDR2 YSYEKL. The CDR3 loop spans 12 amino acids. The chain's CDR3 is CASSQDSAEQFF. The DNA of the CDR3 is TGCGCCAGCAGCCAAGATTCCGCTGAGCAGTTCTTC.

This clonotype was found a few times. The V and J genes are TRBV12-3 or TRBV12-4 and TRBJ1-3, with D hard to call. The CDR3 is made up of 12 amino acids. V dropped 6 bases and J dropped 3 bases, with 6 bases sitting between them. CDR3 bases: TGTGCCAGCAGATGGGGTGGAAACACCATATATTTT. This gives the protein CASRWGGNTIYF.

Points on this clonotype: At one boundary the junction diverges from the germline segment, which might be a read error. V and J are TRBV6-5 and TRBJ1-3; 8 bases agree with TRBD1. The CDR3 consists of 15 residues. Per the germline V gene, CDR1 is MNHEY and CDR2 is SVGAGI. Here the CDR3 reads CVSTNSDRAGNTIYF. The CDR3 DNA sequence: TGTGTCAGCACCAATTCGGACAGGGCTGGAAACACCATATATTTT.

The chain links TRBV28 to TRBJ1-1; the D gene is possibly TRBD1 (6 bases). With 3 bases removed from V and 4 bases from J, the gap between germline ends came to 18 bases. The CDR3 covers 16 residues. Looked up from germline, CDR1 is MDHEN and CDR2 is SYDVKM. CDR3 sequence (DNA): TGTGCCAGCAGTTTGCCGACAGGCGGGACGGGCACTGAAGCTTTCTTT. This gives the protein CASSLPTGGTGTEAFF.

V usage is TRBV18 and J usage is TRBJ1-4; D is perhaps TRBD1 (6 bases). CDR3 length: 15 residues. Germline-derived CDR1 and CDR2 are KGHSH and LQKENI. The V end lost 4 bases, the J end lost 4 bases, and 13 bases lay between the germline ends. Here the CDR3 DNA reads TGTGCCAGCTCACAGTCGACAGGAATTAATGAAAAACTGTTTTTT. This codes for CASSQSTGINEKLFF.

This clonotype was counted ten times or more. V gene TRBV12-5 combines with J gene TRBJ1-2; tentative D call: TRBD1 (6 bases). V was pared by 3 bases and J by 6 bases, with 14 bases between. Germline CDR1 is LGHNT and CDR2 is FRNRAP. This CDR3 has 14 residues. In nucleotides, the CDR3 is TGTGCTAGTGGTTTAGGAAGGGGGTTCCATGGCTACACCTTC. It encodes CASGLGRGFHGYTF.

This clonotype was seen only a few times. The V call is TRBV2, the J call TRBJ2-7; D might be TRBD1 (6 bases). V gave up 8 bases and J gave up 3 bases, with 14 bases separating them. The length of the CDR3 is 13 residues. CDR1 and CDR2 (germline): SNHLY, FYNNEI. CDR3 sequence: CASSYREYYEQYF. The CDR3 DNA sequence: TGTGCCAGCTCTTACAGGGAGTACTACGAGCAGTACTTC.

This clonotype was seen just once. This chain's CDR3 is CAISESGGNTEAFF. As DNA, the CDR3 is TGTGCCATCAGTGAGTCGGGCGGAAACACTGAAGCTTTCTTT. J is TRBJ1-1 and V is TRBV10-3; D unclear. The CDR3 consists of 14 residues. The germline gives CDR1 ENHRY, CDR2 SYGVKD. The V and J ends lost 0 bases and 2 bases respectively, with 7 bases between them.

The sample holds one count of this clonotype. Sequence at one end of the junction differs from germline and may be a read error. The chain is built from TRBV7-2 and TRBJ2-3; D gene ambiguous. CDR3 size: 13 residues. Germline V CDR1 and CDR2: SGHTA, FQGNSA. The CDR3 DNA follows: TGTGCCAGCAGCTTAGTCAGCACAGATACGCGGTATTTC. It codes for CASSLVSTDTRYF. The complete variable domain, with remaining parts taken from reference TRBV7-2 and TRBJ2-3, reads GAGVSQSPSNKVTEKGKDVELRCDPISGHTALYWYRQSLGQGLEFLIYFQGNSAPDKSGLPSDRFSAERTGGSVSTLTIQRTQQEDSAVYLCASSLVSTDTRYFGPGTRLTVL.

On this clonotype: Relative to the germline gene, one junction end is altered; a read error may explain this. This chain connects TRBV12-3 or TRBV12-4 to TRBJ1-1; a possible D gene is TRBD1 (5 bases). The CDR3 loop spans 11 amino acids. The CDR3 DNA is TGTGCCGGCAGCGATGGGGCCAGCGCTTTCTTT. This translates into CAGSDGASAFF.

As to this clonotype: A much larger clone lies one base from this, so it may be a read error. CDR3 residues: CASSRSYSSYNEQFF. The CDR3 DNA reads TGTGCCAGCAGCCGTAGCTACAGCTCCTACAATGAGCAGTTCTTC. The rearrangement uses TRBV27 and TRBJ2-1; D gene uncertain. Germline V gene data show CDR1 as MNHEY and CDR2 as SMNVEV (reference sequence). V gave up 6 bases and J gave up 0 bases, with 12 bases separating them. This CDR3 is 15 amino acids long.

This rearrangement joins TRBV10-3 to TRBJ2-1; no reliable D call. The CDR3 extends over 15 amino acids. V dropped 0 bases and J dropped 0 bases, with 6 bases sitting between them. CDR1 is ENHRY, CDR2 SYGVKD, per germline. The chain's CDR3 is CAISESPTSYNEQFF. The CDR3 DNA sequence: TGTGCCATCAGTGAGTCGCCGACCTCCTACAATGAGCAGTTCTTC.

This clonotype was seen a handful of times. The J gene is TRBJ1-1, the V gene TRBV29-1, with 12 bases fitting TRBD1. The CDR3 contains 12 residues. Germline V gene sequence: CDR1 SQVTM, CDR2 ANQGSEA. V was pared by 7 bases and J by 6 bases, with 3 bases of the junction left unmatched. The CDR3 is CSAGTGGSEAFF. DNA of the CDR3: TGCAGCGCAGGGACAGGGGGCTCTGAAGCTTTCTTT.

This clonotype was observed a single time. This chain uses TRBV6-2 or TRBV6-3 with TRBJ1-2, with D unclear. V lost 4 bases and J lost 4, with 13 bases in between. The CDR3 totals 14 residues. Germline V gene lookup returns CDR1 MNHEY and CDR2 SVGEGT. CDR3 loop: CASSFRGLIYGYTF. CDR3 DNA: TGTGCCAGCAGTTTCCGAGGTCTTATCTATGGCTACACCTTC.